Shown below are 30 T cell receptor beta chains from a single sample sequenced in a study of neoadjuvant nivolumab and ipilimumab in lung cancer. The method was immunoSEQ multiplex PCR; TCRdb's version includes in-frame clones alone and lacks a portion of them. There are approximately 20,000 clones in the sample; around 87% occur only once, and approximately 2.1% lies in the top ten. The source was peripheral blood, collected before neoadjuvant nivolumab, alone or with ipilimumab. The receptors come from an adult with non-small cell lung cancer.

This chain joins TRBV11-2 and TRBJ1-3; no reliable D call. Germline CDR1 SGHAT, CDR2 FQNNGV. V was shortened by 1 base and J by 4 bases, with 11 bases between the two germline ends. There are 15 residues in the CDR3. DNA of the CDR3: TGTGCCAGCAGCTTAGGTGGAGGGAAAGGAAACACCATATATTTT. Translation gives CASSLGGGKGNTIYF.

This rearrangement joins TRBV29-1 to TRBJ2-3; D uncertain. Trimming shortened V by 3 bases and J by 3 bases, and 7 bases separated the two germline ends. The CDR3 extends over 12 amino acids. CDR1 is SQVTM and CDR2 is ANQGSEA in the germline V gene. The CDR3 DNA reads TGCAGCGTTGAGGACGGTACAGATACGCAGTATTTT. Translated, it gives CSVEDGTDTQYF.

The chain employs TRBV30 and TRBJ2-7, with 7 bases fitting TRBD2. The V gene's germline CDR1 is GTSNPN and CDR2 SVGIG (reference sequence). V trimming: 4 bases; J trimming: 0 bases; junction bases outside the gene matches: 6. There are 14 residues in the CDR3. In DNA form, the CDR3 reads TGTGCCTGGACTAGCGGATACCCCTCCTACGAGCAGTACTTC. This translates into CAWTSGYPSYEQYF.

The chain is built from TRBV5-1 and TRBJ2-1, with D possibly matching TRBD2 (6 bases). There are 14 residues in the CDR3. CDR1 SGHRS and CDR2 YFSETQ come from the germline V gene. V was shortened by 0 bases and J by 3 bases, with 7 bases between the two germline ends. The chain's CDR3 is CASSLGGDYNEQFF. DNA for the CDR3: TGCGCCAGCAGCTTGGGGGGGGACTACAATGAGCAGTTCTTC. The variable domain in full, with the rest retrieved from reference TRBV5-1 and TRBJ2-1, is KAGVTQTPRYLIKTRGQQVTLSCSPISGHRSVSWYQQTPGQGLQFLFEYFSETQRNKGNFPGRFSGRQFSNSRSEMNVSTLELGDSALYLCASSLGGDYNEQFFGPGTRLTVL.

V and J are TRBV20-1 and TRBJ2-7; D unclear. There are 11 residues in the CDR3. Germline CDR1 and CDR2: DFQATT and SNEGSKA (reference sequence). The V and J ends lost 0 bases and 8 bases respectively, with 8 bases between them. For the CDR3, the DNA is TGCAGTGCTAGAGATGATGGACAGCAGTACTTC. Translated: CSARDDGQQYF.

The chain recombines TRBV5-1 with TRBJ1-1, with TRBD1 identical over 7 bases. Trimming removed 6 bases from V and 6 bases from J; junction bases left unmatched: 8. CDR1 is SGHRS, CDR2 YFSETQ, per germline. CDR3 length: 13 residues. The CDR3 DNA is TGCGCCAGCACAAACAGGGGCCGGGCTGAAGCTTTCTTT. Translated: CASTNRGRAEAFF.

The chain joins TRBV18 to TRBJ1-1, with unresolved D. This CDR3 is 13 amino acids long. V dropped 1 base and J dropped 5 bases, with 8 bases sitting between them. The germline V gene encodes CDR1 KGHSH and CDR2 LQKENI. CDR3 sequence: CASSPLPGTEAFF. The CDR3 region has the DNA TGTGCCAGCTCACCACTTCCGGGGACTGAAGCTTTCTTT.

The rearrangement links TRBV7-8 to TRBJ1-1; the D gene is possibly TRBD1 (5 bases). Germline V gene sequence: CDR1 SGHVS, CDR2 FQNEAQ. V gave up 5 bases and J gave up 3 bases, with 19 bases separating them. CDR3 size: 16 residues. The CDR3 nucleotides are TGTGCCAGCAGCCCTTACAGGCCCCGTGGGGACACTGAAGCTTTCTTT. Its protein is CASSPYRPRGDTEAFF.

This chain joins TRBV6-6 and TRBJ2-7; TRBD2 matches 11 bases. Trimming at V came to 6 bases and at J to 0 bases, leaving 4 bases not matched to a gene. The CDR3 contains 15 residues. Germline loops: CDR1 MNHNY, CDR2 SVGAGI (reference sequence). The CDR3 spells CASSPGTSGSYEQYF. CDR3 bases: TGTGCCAGCAGCCCCGGGACTAGCGGCTCCTACGAGCAGTACTTC.

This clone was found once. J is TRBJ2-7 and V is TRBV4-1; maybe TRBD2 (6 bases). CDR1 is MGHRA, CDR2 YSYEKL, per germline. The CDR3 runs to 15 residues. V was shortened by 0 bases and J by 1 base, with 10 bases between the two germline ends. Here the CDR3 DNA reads TGCGCCAGCAGCCAAGAGGAGGGACCGTCCTACGAGCAGTACTTC. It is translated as CASSQEEGPSYEQYF.

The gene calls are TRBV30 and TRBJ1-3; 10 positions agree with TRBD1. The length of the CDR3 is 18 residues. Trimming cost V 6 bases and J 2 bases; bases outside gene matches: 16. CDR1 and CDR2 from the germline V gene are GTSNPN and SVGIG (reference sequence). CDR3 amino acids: CACSPGQGIFRTGNTIYF. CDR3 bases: TGTGCCTGCTCACCGGGACAGGGGATATTTCGCACTGGAAACACCATATATTTT.

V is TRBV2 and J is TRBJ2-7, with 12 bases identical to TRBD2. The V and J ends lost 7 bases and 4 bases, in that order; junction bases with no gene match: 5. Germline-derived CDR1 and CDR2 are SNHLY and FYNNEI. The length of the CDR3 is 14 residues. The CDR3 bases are TGTGCCAGCACCTTACTAGCGGGAGGATACGAGCAGTACTTC. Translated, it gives CASTLLAGGYEQYF.

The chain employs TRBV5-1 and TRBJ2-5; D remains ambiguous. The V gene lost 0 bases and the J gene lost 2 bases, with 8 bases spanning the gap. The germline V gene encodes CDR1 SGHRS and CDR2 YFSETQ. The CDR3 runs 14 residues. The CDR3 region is CASSLGLIQETQYF. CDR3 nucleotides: TGCGCCAGCAGCTTGGGGCTAATACAAGAGACCCAGTACTTC.

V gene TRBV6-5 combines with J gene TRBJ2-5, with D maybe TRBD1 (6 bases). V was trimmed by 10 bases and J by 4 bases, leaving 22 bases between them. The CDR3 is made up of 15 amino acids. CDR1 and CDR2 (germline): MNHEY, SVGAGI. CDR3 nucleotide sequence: TGTGCCACCTTAGGGTTTTCCAGGGGAGTAGAGACCCAGTACTTC. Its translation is CATLGFSRGVETQYF.

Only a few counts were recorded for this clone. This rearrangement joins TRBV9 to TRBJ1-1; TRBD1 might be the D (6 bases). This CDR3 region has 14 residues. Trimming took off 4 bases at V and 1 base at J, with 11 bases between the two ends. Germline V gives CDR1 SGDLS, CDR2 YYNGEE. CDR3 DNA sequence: TGTGCCAGCAGCCGGGGGGGCACGAACACTGAAGCTTTCTTT. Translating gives CASSRGGTNTEAFF.

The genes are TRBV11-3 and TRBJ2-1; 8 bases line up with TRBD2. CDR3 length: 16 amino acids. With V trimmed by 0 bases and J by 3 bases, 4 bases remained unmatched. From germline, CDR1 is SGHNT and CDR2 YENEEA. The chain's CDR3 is CASSLDRSGSYNEQFF. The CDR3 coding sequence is TGTGCCAGCAGCTTAGATCGGAGCGGGAGCTACAATGAGCAGTTCTTC.

The CDR3 sequence: CASSSRGDTEAFF. CDR3 bases: TGTGCCAGCAGCAGTCGTGGGGACACTGAAGCTTTCTTT. The chain recombines TRBV2 with TRBJ1-1; D call uncertain. Deletions cut 6 bases from V and 3 bases from J, with 11 bases between. Per germline, CDR1 SNHLY and CDR2 FYNNEI. The CDR3 is made up of 13 amino acids.

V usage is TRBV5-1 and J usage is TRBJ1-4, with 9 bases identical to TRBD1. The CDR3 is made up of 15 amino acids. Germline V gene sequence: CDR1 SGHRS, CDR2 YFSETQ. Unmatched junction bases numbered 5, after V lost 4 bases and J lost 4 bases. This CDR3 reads CASSQQGAGNEKLFF. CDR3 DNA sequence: TGCGCCAGCAGCCAACAGGGGGCGGGTAATGAAAAACTGTTTTTT. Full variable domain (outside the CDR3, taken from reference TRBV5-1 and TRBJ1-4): KAGVTQTPRYLIKTRGQQVTLSCSPISGHRSVSWYQQTPGQGLQFLFEYFSETQRNKGNFPGRFSGRQFSNSRSEMNVSTLELGDSALYLCASSQQGAGNEKLFFGSGTQLSVL.

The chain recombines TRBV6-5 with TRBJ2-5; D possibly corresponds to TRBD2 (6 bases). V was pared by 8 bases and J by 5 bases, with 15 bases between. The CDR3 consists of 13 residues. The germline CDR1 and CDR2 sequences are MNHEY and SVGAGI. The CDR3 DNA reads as TGTGCCAGCTACAGAGAGGCGGGGGAGACCCAGTACTTC. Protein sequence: CASYREAGETQYF.

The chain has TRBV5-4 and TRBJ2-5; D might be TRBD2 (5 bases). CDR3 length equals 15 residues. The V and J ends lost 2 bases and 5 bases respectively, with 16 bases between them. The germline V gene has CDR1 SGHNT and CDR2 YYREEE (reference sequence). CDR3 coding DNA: TGTGCCAGCAGCTTAGGAAACTCTCGAGGGGAGACCCAGTACTTC. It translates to CASSLGNSRGETQYF.

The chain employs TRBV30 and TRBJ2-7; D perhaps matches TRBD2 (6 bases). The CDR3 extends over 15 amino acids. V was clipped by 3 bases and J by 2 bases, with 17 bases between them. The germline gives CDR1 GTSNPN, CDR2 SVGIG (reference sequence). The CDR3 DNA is TGTGCCTGGAGGAAGTACGGGAGTGGGGCCTACGAGCAGTACTTC. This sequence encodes CAWRKYGSGAYEQYF. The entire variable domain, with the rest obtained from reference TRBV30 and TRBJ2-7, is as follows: SQTIHQWPATLVQPVGSPLSLECTVEGTSNPNLYWYRQAAGRGLQLLFYSVGIGQISSEVPQNLSASRPQDRQFILSSKKLLLSDSGFYLCAWRKYGSGAYEQYFGPGTRLTVT.

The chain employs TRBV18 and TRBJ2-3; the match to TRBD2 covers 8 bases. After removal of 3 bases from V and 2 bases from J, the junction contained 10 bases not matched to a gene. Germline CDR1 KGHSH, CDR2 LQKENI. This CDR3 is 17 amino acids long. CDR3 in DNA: TGTGCCAGCTCACCCCCAACGGGGGGGGATTTCACAGATACGCAGTATTTT. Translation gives CASSPPTGGDFTDTQYF.

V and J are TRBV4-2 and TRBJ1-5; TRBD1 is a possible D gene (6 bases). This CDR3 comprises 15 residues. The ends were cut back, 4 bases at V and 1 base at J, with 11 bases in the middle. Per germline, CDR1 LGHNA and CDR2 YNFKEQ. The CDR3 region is CASSLRTESNQPQHF. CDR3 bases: TGTGCCAGCAGCCTCCGGACAGAGAGCAATCAGCCCCAGCATTTT.

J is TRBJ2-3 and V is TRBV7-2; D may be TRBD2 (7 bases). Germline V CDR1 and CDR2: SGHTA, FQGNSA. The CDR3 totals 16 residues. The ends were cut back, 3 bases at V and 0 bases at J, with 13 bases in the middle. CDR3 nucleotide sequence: TGTGCCAGCAGCTTGCAGGGGAGGGGTAGCACAGATACGCAGTATTTT. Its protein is CASSLQGRGSTDTQYF.

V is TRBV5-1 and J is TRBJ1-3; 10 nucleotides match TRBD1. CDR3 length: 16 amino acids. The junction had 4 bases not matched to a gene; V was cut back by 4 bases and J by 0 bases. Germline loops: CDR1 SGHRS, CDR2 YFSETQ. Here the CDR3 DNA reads TGCGCCAGCAGCCCCGGGACAGGGGACTCTGGAAACACCATATATTTT. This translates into CASSPGTGDSGNTIYF. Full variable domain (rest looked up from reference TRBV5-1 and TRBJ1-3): KAGVTQTPRYLIKTRGQQVTLSCSPISGHRSVSWYQQTPGQGLQFLFEYFSETQRNKGNFPGRFSGRQFSNSRSEMNVSTLELGDSALYLCASSPGTGDSGNTIYFGEGSWLTVV.

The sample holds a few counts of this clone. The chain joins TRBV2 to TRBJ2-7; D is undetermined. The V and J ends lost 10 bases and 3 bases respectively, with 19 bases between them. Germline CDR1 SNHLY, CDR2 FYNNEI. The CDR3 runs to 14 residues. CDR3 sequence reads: CATRNTLLDYEQYF. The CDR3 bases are TGTGCCACCCGGAACACCTTGCTGGACTACGAGCAGTACTTC.

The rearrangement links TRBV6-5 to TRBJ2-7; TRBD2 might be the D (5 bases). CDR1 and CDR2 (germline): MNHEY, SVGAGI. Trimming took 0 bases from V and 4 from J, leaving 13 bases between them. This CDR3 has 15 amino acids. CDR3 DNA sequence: TGTGCCAGCAGTTACTCGCGAGGGATAGGGTACGAGCAGTACTTC. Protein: CASSYSRGIGYEQYF.

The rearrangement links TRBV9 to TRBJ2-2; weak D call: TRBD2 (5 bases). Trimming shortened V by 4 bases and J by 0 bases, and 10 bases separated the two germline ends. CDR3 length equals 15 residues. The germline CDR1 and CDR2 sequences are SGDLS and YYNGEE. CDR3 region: CASSLRDPNTGELFF. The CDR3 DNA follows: TGTGCCAGCAGCCTCCGGGATCCGAACACCGGGGAGCTGTTTTTT.

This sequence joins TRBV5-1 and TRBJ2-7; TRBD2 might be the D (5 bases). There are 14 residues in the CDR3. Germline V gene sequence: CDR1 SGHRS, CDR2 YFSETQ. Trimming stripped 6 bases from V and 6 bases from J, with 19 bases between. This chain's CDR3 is CASTREITTFEQYF. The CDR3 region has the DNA TGCGCCAGCACACGGGAAATTACAACCTTCGAGCAGTACTTC.

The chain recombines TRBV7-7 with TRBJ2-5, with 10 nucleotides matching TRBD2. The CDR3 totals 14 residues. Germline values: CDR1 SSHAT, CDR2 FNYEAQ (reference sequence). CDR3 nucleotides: TGTGCTAGCTCTCCTAGCGGGAGTAAAGAGACCCAGTACTTC. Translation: CASSPSGSKETQYF.